This section outlines one TCR beta chain sequence together with its context. Its antigen is unknown. These data are taken from a study of cytomegalovirus exposure and HLA in healthy donors. Study-wide background: Inside one of the first data releases sat about 91 million unique TCRs taken from HLA-typed donors. Study-wide results and limits: TRBV6-2, TRBV6-3 and some other V segments were excluded as indistinguishable.

In germline, CDR1 is SGHDT, CDR2 YYEEEE. The CDR3 extends over 14 amino acids. V dropped 2 bases and J dropped 3; count of bases not matched to a gene: 4. With 60 Vbeta and 13 Jbeta primers, the PCR was carried out. The protocol was immunoSEQ multiplex PCR, while the TCRdb copy is restricted to in-frame clones and leaves out a portion. The table records around 64,000 clones, approximately 83% of them present only once. Though nominally healthy at sampling, donors likely had unrecorded immune exposures. The receptor's source is a female donor in good health and CMV-seronegative. The rearrangement joins TRBV5-6 to TRBJ1-1, with 7 bases that match TRBD1. Specimen: PBMCs. Here the CDR3 reads CASSLGTEYTEAFF. The CDR3 DNA reads as TGTGCCAGCAGCTTAGGGACAGAATACACTGAAGCTTTCTTT.